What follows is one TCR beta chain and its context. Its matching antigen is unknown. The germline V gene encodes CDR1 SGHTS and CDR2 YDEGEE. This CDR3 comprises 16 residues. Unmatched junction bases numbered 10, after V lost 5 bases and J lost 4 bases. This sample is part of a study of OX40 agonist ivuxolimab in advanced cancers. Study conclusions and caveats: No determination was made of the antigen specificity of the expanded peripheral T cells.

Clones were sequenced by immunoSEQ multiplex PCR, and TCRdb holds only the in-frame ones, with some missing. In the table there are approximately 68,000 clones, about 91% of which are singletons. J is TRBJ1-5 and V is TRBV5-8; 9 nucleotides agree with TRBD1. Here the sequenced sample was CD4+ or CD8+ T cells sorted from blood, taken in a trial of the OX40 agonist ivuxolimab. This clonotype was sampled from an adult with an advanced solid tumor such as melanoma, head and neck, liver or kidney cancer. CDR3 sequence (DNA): TGTGCCAGCAGTCCCGGGACAGGGCTAAATAATCAGCCCCAGCATTTT. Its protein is CASSPGTGLNNQPQHF.